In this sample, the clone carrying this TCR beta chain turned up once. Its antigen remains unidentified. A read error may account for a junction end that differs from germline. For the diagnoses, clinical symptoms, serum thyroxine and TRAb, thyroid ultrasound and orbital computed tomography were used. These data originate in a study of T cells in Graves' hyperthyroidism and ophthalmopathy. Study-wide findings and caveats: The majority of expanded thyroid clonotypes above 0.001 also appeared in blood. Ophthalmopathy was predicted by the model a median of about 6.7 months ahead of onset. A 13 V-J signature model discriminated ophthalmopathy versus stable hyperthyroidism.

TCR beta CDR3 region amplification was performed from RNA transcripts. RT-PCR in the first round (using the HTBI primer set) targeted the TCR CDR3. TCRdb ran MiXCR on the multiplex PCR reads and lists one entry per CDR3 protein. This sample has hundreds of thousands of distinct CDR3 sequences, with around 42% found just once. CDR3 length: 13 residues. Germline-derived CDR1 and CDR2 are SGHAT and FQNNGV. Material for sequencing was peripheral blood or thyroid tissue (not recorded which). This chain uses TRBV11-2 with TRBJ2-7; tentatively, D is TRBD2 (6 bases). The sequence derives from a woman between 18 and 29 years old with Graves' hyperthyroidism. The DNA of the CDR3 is TGTGCCGGCAGCTTCCCATGGCGGGGCGAGCAGTACTTC. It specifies CAGSFPWRGEQYF.